This is a list of T cell receptor beta chains from one sample in a study of blood T cell repertoires in COVID-19. Here immunoSEQ multiplex PCR was the method, and the copy in TCRdb shows in-frame clones only, minus some. This sample has roughly 180,000 clones, with approximately 81% found just once. Specimen: PBMCs or T cells enriched from blood (not recorded which). These receptor sequences come from a woman aged 40 to 49 with acute COVID-19. The conserved cysteine and the conserved F or W are not part of the CDR3 here. The D gene is left open where the match is weak. Rows may omit the clone size; those that give it use once, few, many or a size class.

j_call: TRBJ2-1
v_call: TRBV6-1
d_call: TRBD2
clone_size: .
cdr3_aa: ASSETSGSYNEQF

j_call: TRBJ2-2
v_call: TRBV9
d_call: TRBD2
clone_size: .
cdr3_aa: ASSVAGTSGRRDGELF

j_call: TRBJ1-3
v_call: TRBV18
d_call: .
clone_size: .
cdr3_aa: ASSPQGSGNTIY

j_call: TRBJ2-5
v_call: TRBV15
d_call: .
clone_size: .
cdr3_aa: ATSHRDFLKGETQY

j_call: TRBJ2-5
v_call: TRBV19
d_call: TRBD2
clone_size: .
cdr3_aa: ASSITGGETQY

j_call: TRBJ1-2
v_call: TRBV4-2
d_call: .
clone_size: once
cdr3_aa: ASSQSSSTDPTYGYT

j_call: TRBJ2-7
v_call: TRBV7-9
d_call: .
clone_size: .
cdr3_aa: ASSRGQIYEQY

j_call: TRBJ2-7
v_call: TRBV19
d_call: TRBD1
clone_size: .
cdr3_aa: ASSDRGGISYEQY

j_call: TRBJ2-5
v_call: TRBV18
d_call: .
clone_size: .
cdr3_aa: ASSPGRQETQY

j_call: TRBJ2-4
v_call: TRBV6-5
d_call: .
clone_size: .
cdr3_aa: ASSSKQPGKNIQY

j_call: TRBJ1-1
v_call: TRBV4-1
d_call: .
clone_size: .
cdr3_aa: ASSLERGSTEAF

j_call: TRBJ1-4
v_call: TRBV30
d_call: .
clone_size: .
cdr3_aa: AWKGEAGEKLF

j_call: TRBJ1-2
v_call: TRBV6-6
d_call: .
clone_size: .
cdr3_aa: ASGGRDNHGNYGYT

j_call: TRBJ1-5
v_call: TRBV6-1
d_call: .
clone_size: .
cdr3_aa: ASSERQSGQPQH

j_call: TRBJ1-4
v_call: TRBV5-4
d_call: .
clone_size: .
cdr3_aa: ASSLDSEKLF

j_call: TRBJ2-7
v_call: TRBV15
d_call: .
clone_size: many
cdr3_aa: ATSSNPTSLRGEQY

j_call: TRBJ2-1
v_call: TRBV20-1
d_call: TRBD2
clone_size: few
cdr3_aa: SASVSGGYNEQF

j_call: TRBJ2-3
v_call: TRBV9
d_call: TRBD1
clone_size: once
cdr3_aa: ASSAKGQVGADTQY

j_call: TRBJ2-7
v_call: TRBV3-1/TRBV3-2
d_call: .
clone_size: .
cdr3_aa: ASSHQGYEQY

j_call: TRBJ1-2
v_call: TRBV5-1
d_call: .
clone_size: .
cdr3_aa: ASSPAGAGWLSTGYT